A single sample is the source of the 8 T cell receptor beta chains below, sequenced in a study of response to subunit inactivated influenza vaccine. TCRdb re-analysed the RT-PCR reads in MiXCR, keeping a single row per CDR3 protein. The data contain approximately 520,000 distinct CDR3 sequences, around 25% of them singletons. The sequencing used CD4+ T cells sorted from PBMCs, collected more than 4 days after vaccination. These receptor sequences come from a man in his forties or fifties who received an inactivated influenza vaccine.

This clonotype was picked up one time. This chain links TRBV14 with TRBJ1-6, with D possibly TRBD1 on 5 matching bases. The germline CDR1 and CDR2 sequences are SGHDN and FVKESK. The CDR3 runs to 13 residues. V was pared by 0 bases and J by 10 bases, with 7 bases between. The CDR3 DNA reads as TGTGCCAGCAGCCAAGATGGGGGATCACCCCTCCACTTT. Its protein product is CASSQDGGSPLHF. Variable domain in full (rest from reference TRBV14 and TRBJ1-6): EAGVTQFPSHSVIEKGQTVTLRCDPISGHDNLYWYRRVMGKEIKFLLHFVKESKQDESGMPNNRFLAERTGGTYSTLKVQPAELEDSGVYFCASSQDGGSPLHFGNGTRLTVT.

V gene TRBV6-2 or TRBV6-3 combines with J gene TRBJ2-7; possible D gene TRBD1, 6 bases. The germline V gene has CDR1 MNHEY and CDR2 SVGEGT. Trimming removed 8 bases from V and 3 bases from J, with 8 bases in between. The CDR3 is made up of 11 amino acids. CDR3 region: CASEQGYEQYF. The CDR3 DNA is TGTGCCAGCGAACAGGGCTACGAGCAGTACTTC.

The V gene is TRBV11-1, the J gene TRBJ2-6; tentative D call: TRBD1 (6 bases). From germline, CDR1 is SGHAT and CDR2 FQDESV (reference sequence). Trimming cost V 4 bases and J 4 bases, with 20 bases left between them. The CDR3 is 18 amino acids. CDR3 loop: CASSSRRGGVGGANVLTF. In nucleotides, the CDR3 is TGTGCCAGCAGCTCCCGGCGAGGGGGAGTGGGCGGGGCCAACGTCCTGACTTTC.

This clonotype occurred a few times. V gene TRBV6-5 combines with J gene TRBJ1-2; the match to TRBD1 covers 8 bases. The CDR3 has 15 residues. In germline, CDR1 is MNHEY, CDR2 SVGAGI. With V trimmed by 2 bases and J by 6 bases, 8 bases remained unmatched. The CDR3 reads CASSYDGRGRNGYTF. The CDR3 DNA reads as TGTGCCAGCAGTTACGATGGCAGGGGGCGCAATGGCTACACCTTC.

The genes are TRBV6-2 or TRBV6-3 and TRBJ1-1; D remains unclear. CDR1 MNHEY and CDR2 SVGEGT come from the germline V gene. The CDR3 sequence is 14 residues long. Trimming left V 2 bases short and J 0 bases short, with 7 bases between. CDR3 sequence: CASSYESMNTEAFF. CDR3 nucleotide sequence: TGTGCCAGCAGTTACGAGTCGATGAACACTGAAGCTTTCTTT.

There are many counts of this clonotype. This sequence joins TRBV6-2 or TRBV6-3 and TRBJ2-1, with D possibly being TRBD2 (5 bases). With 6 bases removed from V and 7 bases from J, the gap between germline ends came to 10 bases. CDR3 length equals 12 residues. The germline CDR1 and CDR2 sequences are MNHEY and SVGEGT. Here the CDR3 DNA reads TGTGCCAGCAGCCCATCGGGGAATGAGCAGTTCTTC. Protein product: CASSPSGNEQFF.

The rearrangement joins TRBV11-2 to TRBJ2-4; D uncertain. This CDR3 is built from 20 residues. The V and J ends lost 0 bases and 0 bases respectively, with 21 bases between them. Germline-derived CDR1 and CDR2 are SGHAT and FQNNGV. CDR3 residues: CASSLDRLGYTRLAKNIQYF. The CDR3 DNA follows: TGTGCCAGCAGCTTAGACAGGTTGGGCTACACCCGGCTAGCCAAAAACATTCAGTACTTC.

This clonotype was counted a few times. In DNA form, the CDR3 reads TGTGCCACCAGTGATTTCTCGTGGGTCTTCGGAATTGTGGAGACCCAGTACTTC. Its protein product is CATSDFSWVFGIVETQYF. The chain joins TRBV24-1 to TRBJ2-5; D call uncertain. Germline lookup yields CDR1 KGHDR and CDR2 SFDVKD. V dropped 1 base and J dropped 5 bases, with 22 bases sitting between them. The CDR3 spans 18 residues.